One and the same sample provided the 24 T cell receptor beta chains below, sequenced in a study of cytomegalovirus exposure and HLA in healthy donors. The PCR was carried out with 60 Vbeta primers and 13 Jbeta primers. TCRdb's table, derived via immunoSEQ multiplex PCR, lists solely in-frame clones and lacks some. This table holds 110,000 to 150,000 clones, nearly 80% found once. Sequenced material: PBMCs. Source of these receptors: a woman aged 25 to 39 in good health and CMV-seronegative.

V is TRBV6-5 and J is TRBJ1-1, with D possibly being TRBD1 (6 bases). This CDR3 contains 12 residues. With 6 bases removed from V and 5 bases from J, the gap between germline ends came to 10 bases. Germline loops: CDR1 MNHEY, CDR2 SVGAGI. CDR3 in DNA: TGTGCCAGCAGCGGGGGGCGAACTGAAGCTTTCTTT. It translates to CASSGGRTEAFF.

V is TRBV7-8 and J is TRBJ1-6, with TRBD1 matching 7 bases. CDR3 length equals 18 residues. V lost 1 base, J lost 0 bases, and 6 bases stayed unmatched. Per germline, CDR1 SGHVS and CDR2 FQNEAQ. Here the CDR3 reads CASSLGGQLSSYNSPLHF. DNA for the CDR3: TGTGCCAGCAGCTTAGGGGGACAGCTTAGCTCCTATAATTCACCCCTCCACTTT.

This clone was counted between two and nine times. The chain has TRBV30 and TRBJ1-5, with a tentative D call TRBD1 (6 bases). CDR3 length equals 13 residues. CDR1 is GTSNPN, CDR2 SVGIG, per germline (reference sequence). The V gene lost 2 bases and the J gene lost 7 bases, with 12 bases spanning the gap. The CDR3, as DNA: TGTGCCTGGAGTAGCAGGGGACGACAGCCCCAGCATTTT. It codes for CAWSSRGRQPQHF.

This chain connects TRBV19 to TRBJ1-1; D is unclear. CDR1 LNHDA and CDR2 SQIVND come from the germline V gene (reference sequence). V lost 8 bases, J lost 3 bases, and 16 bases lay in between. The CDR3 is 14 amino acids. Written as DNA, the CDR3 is TGTGCCAGTTATGTTGGGTCGAGGGACACTGAAGCTTTCTTT. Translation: CASYVGSRDTEAFF. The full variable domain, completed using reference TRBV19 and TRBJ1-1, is DGGITQSPKYLFRKEGQNVTLSCEQNLNHDAMYWYRQDPGQGLRLIYYSQIVNDFQKGDIAEGYSVSREKKESFPLTVTSAQKNPTAFYLCASYVGSRDTEAFFGQGTRLTVV.

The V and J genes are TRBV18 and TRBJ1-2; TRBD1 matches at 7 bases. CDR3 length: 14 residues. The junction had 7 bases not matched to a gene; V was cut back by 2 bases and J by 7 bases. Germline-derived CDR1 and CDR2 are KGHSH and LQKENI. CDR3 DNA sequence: TGTGCCAGCTCACCAGGGACAGAGGCCCGTGGCTACACCTTC. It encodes CASSPGTEARGYTF.

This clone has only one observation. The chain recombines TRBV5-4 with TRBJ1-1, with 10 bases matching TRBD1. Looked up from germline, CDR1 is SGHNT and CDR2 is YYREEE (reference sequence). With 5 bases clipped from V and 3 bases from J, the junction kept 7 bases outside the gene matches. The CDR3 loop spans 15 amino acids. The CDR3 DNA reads TGTGCCAGCAGGACAGGGGGCTCGGGGGACACTGAAGCTTTCTTT. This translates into CASRTGGSGDTEAFF.

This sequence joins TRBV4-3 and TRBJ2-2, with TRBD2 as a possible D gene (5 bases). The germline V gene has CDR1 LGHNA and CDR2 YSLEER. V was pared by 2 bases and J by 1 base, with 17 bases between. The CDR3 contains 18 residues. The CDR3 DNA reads TGCGCCAGCAGCCAACACCCTGCGGGCCCTGAGAACACCGGGGAGCTGTTTTTT. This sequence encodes CASSQHPAGPENTGELFF.

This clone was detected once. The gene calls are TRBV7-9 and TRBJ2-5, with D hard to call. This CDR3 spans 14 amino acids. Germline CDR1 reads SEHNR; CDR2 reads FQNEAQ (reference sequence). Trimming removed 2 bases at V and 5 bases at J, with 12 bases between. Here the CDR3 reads CASSLQSSRETQYF. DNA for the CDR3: TGTGCCAGCAGCTTACAGAGTTCGCGGGAGACCCAGTACTTC.

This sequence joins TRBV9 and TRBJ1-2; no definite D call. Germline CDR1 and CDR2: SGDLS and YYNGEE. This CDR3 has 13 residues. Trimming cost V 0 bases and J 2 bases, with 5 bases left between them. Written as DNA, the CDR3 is TGTGCCAGCAGCGTAGCTGTAAACTATGGCTACACCTTC. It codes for CASSVAVNYGYTF.

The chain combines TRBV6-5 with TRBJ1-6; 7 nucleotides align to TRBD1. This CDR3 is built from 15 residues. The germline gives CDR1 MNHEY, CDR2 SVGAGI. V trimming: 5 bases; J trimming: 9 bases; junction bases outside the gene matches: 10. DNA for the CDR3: TGTGCCAGCAGTCAAGTAACAGGGGCGAGTTCACCCCTCCACTTT. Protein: CASSQVTGASSPLHF.

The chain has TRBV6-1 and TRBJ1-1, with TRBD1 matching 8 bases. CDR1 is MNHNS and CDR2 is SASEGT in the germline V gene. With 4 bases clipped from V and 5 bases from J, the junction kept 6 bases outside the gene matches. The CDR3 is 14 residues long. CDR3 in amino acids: CASSATGVGTEAFF. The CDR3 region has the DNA TGTGCCAGCAGTGCGACAGGGGTGGGGACTGAAGCTTTCTTT.

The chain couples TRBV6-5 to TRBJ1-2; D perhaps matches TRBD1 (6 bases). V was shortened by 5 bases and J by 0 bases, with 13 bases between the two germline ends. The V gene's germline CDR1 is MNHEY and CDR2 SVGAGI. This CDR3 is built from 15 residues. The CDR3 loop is CASSKPGEANYGYTF. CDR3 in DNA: TGTGCCAGCAGTAAACCAGGGGAAGCTAACTATGGCTACACCTTC.

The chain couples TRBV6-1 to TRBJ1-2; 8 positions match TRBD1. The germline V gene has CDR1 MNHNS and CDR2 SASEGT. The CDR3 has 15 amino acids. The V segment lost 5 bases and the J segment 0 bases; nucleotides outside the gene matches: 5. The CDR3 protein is CASSRTGTSNYGYTF. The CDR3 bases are TGTGCCAGCAGTAGGACAGGGACCTCTAACTATGGCTACACCTTC.

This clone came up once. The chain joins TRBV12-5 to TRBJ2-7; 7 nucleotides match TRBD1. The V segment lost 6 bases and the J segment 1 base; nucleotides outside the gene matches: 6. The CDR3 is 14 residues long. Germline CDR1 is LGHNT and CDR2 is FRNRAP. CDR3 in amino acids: CASGGTADSYEQYF. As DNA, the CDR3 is TGTGCTAGTGGGGGGACAGCCGATTCCTACGAGCAGTACTTC.

CDR3 in DNA: TGCAGTGCTGAGAGCCTCTACGAGCAGTACTTC. Its protein product is CSAESLYEQYF. This chain links TRBV20-1 with TRBJ2-7, with unresolved D. CDR1 is DFQATT and CDR2 is SNEGSKA in the germline V gene (reference sequence). This CDR3 region has 11 residues. Trimming took 5 bases from V and 3 from J, leaving 8 bases between them.

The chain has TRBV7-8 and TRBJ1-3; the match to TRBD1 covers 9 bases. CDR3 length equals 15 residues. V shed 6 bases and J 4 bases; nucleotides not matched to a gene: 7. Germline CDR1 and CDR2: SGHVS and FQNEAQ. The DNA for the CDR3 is TGTGCCAGCAGGAACAGGGGGCTTGAAGGAAACACCATATATTTT. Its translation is CASRNRGLEGNTIYF.

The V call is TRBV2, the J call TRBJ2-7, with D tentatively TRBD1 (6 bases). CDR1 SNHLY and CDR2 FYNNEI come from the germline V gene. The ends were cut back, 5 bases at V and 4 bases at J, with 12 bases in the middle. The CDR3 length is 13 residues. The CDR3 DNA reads TGTGCCAGCAGTACAGAACAGGGTTACGAGCAGTACTTC. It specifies CASSTEQGYEQYF.

The CDR3 reads CASSVGVFSGAVDTQYF. The CDR3, as DNA: TGTGCCAGCAGCGTAGGGGTTTTTAGCGGGGCGGTAGATACGCAGTATTTT. The gene calls are TRBV9 and TRBJ2-3, with 8 bases aligning to TRBD2. CDR3 size: 17 residues. The V and J ends lost 0 bases and 5 bases, in that order; junction bases with no gene match: 11. Germline lookup yields CDR1 SGDLS and CDR2 YYNGEE.

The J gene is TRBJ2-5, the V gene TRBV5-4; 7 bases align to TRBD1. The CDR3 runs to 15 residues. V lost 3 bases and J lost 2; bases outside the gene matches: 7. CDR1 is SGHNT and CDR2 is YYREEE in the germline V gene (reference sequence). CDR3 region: CASSSGTEKQETQYF. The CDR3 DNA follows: TGTGCCAGCAGCTCCGGGACAGAAAAGCAAGAGACCCAGTACTTC.

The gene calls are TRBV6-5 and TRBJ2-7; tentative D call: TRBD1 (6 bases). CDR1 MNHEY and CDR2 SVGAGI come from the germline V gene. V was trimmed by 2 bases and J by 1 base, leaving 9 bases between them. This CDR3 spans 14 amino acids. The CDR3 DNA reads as TGTGCCAGCAGTTACACTGGACAGTCCTACGAGCAGTACTTC. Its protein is CASSYTGQSYEQYF.

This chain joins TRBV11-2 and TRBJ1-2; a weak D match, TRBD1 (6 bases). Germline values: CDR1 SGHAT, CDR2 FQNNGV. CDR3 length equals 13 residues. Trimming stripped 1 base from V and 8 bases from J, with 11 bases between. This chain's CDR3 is CASSLVVQGGYTF. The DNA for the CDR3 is TGTGCCAGCAGCTTAGTAGTTCAGGGGGGCTACACCTTC.

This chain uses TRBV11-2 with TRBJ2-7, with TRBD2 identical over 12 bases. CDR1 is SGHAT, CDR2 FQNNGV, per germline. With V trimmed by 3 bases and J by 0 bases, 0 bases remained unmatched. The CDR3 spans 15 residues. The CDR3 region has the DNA TGTGCCAGCAGCTTGACTAGCGGGGGCTCCTACGAGCAGTACTTC. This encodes CASSLTSGGSYEQYF. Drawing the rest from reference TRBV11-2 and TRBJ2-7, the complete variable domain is EAGVAQSPRYKIIEKRQSVAFWCNPISGHATLYWYQQILGQGPKLLIQFQNNGVVDDSQLPKDRFSAERLKGVDSTLKIQPAKLEDSAVYLCASSLTSGGSYEQYFGPGTRLTVT.

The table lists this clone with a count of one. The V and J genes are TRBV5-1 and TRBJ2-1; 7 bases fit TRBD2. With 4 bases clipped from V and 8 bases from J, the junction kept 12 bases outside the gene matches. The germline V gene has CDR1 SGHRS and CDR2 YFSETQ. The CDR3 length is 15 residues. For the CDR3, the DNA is TGCGCCAGCAGCCCTGGAGGGAGGGGTGCCCATGAGCAGTTCTTC. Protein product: CASSPGGRGAHEQFF.

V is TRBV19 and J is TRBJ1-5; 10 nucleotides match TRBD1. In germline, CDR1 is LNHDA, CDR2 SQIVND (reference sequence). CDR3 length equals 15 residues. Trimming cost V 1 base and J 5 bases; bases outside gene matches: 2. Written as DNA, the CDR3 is TGTGCCAGTAGTATAGTGGGGACAGGGGATCAGCCCCAGCATTTT. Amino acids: CASSIVGTGDQPQHF. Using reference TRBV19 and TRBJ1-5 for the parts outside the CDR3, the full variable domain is DGGITQSPKYLFRKEGQNVTLSCEQNLNHDAMYWYRQDPGQGLRLIYYSQIVNDFQKGDIAEGYSVSREKKESFPLTVTSAQKNPTAFYLCASSIVGTGDQPQHFGDGTRLSIL.